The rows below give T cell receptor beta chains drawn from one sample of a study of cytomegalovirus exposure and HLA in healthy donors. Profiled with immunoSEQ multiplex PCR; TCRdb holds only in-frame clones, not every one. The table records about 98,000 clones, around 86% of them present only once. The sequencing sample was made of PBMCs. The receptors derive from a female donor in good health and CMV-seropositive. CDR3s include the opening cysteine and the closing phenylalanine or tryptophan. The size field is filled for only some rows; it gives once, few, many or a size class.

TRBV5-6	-	CASSLDRGYGYTF
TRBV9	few	CASSVGTGNQPQHF
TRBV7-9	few	CASSLGQGMNNYGYTF
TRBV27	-	CASRPGLAGYEQYF
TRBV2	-	CASRDPGLQNTEAFF
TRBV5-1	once	CASSLGGSTDTQYF
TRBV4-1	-	CASSQSPQGASGYTF
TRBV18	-	CASSGSGDEQYF
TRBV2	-	CASSDWDRVLMNTEAFF
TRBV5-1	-	CASSLTGGEQYF
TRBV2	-	CASSEAGSSWNYGYTF
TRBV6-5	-	CASAMRGQGNQPQHF
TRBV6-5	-	CASSRDRGLGYTF
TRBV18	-	CASSPQGSPNYGYTF
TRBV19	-	CASTLGVSAEAFF
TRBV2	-	CASSGLTGVNTEAFF
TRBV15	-	CATSRGMNTEAFF
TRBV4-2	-	CASSQVGGGEETQYF
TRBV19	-	CASSLHRDTDNEQFF
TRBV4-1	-	CASSQVVAGDIDTQYF
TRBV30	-	CAWSRGTGRYTEAFF